The 25 T cell receptor beta chains listed next were all sequenced from one sample in a study of T cell responses to AZD1222 COVID-19 vaccine. Data came from immunoSEQ multiplex PCR; TCRdb stores just in-frame clones and leaves some out. The data contain around 140,000 clones, about 92% of them seen just once; the ten biggest clones take up roughly 3.6%. The starting material was peripheral blood, obtained 28 days after the second AZD1222 dose. Source of these receptors: an adult who received the AZD1222 COVID-19 vaccine.

This sequence joins TRBV3-1 (or the pseudogene TRBV3-2) and TRBJ1-2; D call uncertain. Germline values: CDR1 LGHDT, CDR2 YNNKEL (reference sequence). V lost 2 bases, J lost 6 bases, and 10 bases lay in between. The CDR3 covers 13 residues. The CDR3 region is CASSQSPRDGYTF. The CDR3 DNA is TGTGCCAGCAGCCAATCCCCGAGGGATGGCTACACCTTC.

This chain uses TRBV6-5 with TRBJ1-4; TRBD1 matches at 7 bases. The V segment lost 2 bases and the J segment 3 bases; nucleotides outside the gene matches: 6. This CDR3 comprises 16 residues. Per germline, CDR1 MNHEY and CDR2 SVGAGI. CDR3 coding DNA: TGTGCCAGCAGTTACCGACAGGGCCATTCTAATGAAAAACTGTTTTTT. It specifies CASSYRQGHSNEKLFF.

CDR3 residues: CASSPMNLGEQFF. The CDR3, as DNA: TGTGCCAGCAGCCCGATGAATCTAGGTGAGCAGTTCTTC. The chain combines TRBV2 with TRBJ2-1; D is ambiguous. Germline CDR1 is SNHLY and CDR2 is FYNNEI. This CDR3 contains 13 residues. V lost 6 bases and J lost 9, with 15 bases in between.

This chain uses TRBV5-4 with TRBJ1-2, with TRBD1 matching over 12 bases. Germline V gene sequence: CDR1 SGHNT, CDR2 YYREEE (reference sequence). V lost 1 base, J lost 6 bases, and 7 bases stayed unmatched. The CDR3 sequence is 16 residues long. The CDR3 coding sequence is TGTGCCAGCAGCTTGCCAGGGGACAGGGGGCTAAATGGCTACACCTTC. Translated, it gives CASSLPGDRGLNGYTF.

V gene TRBV28 combines with J gene TRBJ1-1, with a possible D match to TRBD1 (6 bases). In germline, CDR1 is MDHEN, CDR2 SYDVKM. The CDR3 has 14 amino acids. V was trimmed by 6 bases and J by 1 base, leaving 12 bases between them. The CDR3, as DNA: TGTGCCAGCAGGGATGGACAGCCGAACACTGAAGCTTTCTTT. As protein: CASRDGQPNTEAFF.

This sequence joins TRBV10-2 and TRBJ2-7, with D possibly matching TRBD2 (6 bases). The germline V gene encodes CDR1 WSHSY and CDR2 SAAADI. The length of the CDR3 is 13 residues. Trimming stripped 4 bases from V and 7 bases from J, with 14 bases between. CDR3 nucleotide sequence: TGCGCCAGCAGTGGTGCGGGACTCGGGGAGCAGTACTTC. Translating gives CASSGAGLGEQYF.

The chain links TRBV28 to TRBJ1-5; 7 bases match TRBD1. This CDR3 region has 15 residues. V lost 6 bases to trimming and J lost 6 bases; unmatched junction nucleotides: 11. CDR1 is MDHEN and CDR2 is SYDVKM in the germline V gene. Here the CDR3 reads CASRHNDRDSQPQHF. The CDR3 region has the DNA TGTGCCAGCAGACATAATGACAGGGACAGTCAGCCCCAGCATTTT.

This clone has just a few counts. The chain employs TRBV7-3 and TRBJ2-2; 11 bases align to TRBD2. With V trimmed by 8 bases and J by 0 bases, 5 bases remained unmatched. The CDR3 has 16 residues. Germline V CDR1 and CDR2: SGHTA, FQGTGA. DNA of the CDR3: TGTGCCAGCCGGCTAGCGGGAGGCCCGAACACCGGGGAGCTGTTTTTT. This gives the protein CASRLAGGPNTGELFF.

The V gene is TRBV7-9, the J gene TRBJ1-1; possibly TRBD1 for D (5 bases). CDR1 SEHNR and CDR2 FQNEAQ come from the germline V gene (reference sequence). The CDR3 runs 16 residues. Trimming removed 6 bases from V and 3 bases from J, with 20 bases in between. The CDR3 sequence: CASRRSGSGPDTEAFF. The CDR3 DNA follows: TGTGCCAGCAGACGTAGCGGTTCGGGGCCGGACACTGAAGCTTTCTTT.

This rearrangement joins TRBV3-1 (or the pseudogene TRBV3-2) to TRBJ2-5; TRBD2 might be the D (6 bases). This CDR3 is built from 16 residues. Per the germline V gene, CDR1 is LGHDT and CDR2 is YNNKEL (reference sequence). Deletions cut 1 base from V and 1 base from J, with 13 bases between. As DNA, the CDR3 is TGTGCCAGCAGCCAAGGGAAGCGGGCGTCCCAAGAGACCCAGTACTTC. The encoded protein is CASSQGKRASQETQYF.

This chain joins TRBV7-8 and TRBJ2-1; D perhaps matches TRBD2 (5 bases). Trimming pared 3 bases from V and 0 bases from J, leaving 9 bases between. Germline V gene sequence: CDR1 SGHVS, CDR2 FQNEAQ. The CDR3 totals 15 residues. CDR3 amino acids: CASSFSGGSYNEQFF. The CDR3 DNA reads as TGTGCCAGCAGCTTCAGCGGAGGCTCCTACAATGAGCAGTTCTTC.

This chain connects TRBV7-2 to TRBJ2-7; D is ambiguous. The V end was cut by 5 bases, the J end by 3 bases, with 14 bases between. Germline V gene sequence: CDR1 SGHTA, CDR2 FQGNSA. The CDR3 runs 14 residues. In DNA form, the CDR3 reads TGTGCCAGCAGCCCCCTCGGTGGTGACTACGAGCAGTACTTC. Its translation is CASSPLGGDYEQYF.

The chain carries TRBV10-3 and TRBJ1-5; D ambiguous. In germline, CDR1 is ENHRY, CDR2 SYGVKD. The CDR3 totals 12 residues. Trimming took off 3 bases at V and 9 bases at J, with 9 bases between the two ends. CDR3 in DNA: TGTGCCATCAGTGAACTCCCTGGGCCCCAGCATTTT. The encoded protein is CAISELPGPQHF.

This clone was counted once. V is TRBV12-5 and J is TRBJ2-3; 7 nucleotides match TRBD2. Germline loops: CDR1 LGHNT, CDR2 FRNRAP. The ends lost 2 bases at V and 3 bases at J; junction bases unmatched: 2. The CDR3 contains 14 residues. As DNA, the CDR3 is TGTGCTAGTGGTTTGTTACTAGCGACAGATACGCAGTATTTT. Translated, it gives CASGLLLATDTQYF.

The gene calls are TRBV9 and TRBJ2-5; TRBD2 might be the D (7 bases). The CDR3 is 14 amino acids. With 3 bases removed from V and 9 bases from J, the gap between germline ends came to 18 bases. Germline V gene lookup returns CDR1 SGDLS and CDR2 YYNGEE. The CDR3 spells CASSEAGARRPQYF. CDR3 nucleotides: TGTGCCAGCAGCGAGGCGGGGGCCAGGAGGCCCCAGTACTTC.

The V and J genes are TRBV28 and TRBJ1-2, with D tentatively TRBD1 (5 bases). V gave up 4 bases and J gave up 8 bases, with 17 bases separating them. The germline CDR1 and CDR2 sequences are MDHEN and SYDVKM. The CDR3 is 14 amino acids. The DNA of the CDR3 is TGTGCCAGCAGTTCCGGGGACGGGACTATGGGCTACACCTTC. It translates to CASSSGDGTMGYTF.

The V call is TRBV4-3, the J call TRBJ2-6; D perhaps matches TRBD1 (6 bases). Between the trimmed V and J ends, which lost 0 bases and 4 bases, there was a span of 13 bases. This CDR3 region has 17 residues. The germline V gene encodes CDR1 LGHNA and CDR2 YSLEER. CDR3 bases: TGCGCCAGCAGCCAAGATCCCCAGGGGTCCGGGGCCAACGTCCTGACTTTC. Protein sequence: CASSQDPQGSGANVLTF.

V is TRBV21-1 and J is TRBJ2-5; the table's D call, TRBD2, was not checked against the DNA. TRBV21-1 is given as a pseudogene. The CDR3 extends over 13 amino acids. The CDR3 protein is CASSMRAVETQYF. CDR3 sequence (DNA): TGTGCCAGCAGCATGAGGGCAGTCGAGACCCAGTACTTC.

The V gene is TRBV6-5, the J gene TRBJ1-1; TRBD1 is a possible D gene (5 bases). Trimming cost V 5 bases and J 6 bases, with 13 bases left between them. The CDR3 loop spans 13 amino acids. Looked up from germline, CDR1 is MNHEY and CDR2 is SVGAGI. CDR3 DNA: TGTGCCAGCAGTACCAACAGGTGGGCTGAAGCTTTCTTT. Protein product: CASSTNRWAEAFF.

The gene calls are TRBV18 and TRBJ1-1; D is ambiguous. V was clipped by 6 bases and J by 1 base, with 18 bases between them. The CDR3 is made up of 16 amino acids. Germline V CDR1 and CDR2: KGHSH, LQKENI. The CDR3 sequence is CASSLGTSSRNTEAFF. The DNA for the CDR3 is TGTGCCAGCTCGCTCGGAACAAGCTCTCGGAACACTGAAGCTTTCTTT.

The chain combines TRBV14 with TRBJ2-3; 14 bases are shared with TRBD2. Trimming took 3 bases from V and 3 from J; bases not matched to a gene: 8. From germline, CDR1 is SGHDN and CDR2 FVKESK. This CDR3 has 18 residues. The CDR3 coding sequence is TGTGCCAGCAGCCAGATCCTCGGACTAGCGGGAGGAACAGATACGCAGTATTTT. Translated: CASSQILGLAGGTDTQYF.

This rearrangement joins TRBV28 to TRBJ2-7; possibly TRBD1 for D (6 bases). Germline V gene sequence: CDR1 MDHEN, CDR2 SYDVKM. This CDR3 contains 14 residues. V was trimmed by 5 bases and J by 1 base, leaving 12 bases between them. Here the CDR3 reads CASSQPGQSYEQYF. In nucleotides, the CDR3 is TGTGCCAGCAGTCAGCCAGGACAGTCCTACGAGCAGTACTTC.

The CDR3 reads CASSMVGGYQPQHF. The CDR3 bases are TGTGCCAGTAGTATGGTAGGGGGCTATCAGCCCCAGCATTTT. This chain connects TRBV19 to TRBJ1-5; 7 bases are a match to TRBD1. The CDR3 length is 14 residues. From germline, CDR1 is LNHDA and CDR2 SQIVND (reference sequence). Unmatched junction bases numbered 4, after V lost 3 bases and J lost 5 bases.

The rearrangement joins TRBV6-2 or TRBV6-3 to TRBJ2-2, with D possibly being TRBD1 (6 bases). This CDR3 has 16 amino acids. Germline CDR1 is MNHEY and CDR2 is SVGEGT. V was clipped by 2 bases and J by 2 bases, with 12 bases between them. The CDR3 sequence is CASSYTGLSNTGELFF. CDR3 bases: TGTGCCAGCAGTTACACAGGGCTCTCTAACACCGGGGAGCTGTTTTTT.

The CDR3 loop reads CASSEGRCQETQYF. DNA for the CDR3: TGTGCCAGCAGTGAAGGGAGGTGCCAAGAGACCCAGTACTTC. V is TRBV25-1 and J is TRBJ2-5; maybe TRBD2 (6 bases). Germline values: CDR1 MGHDK, CDR2 SYGVNS. The CDR3 consists of 14 residues. Deletions cut 2 bases from V and 1 base from J, with 8 bases between. Looking up the rest from reference TRBV25-1 and TRBJ2-5 gives the full variable domain: EADIYQTPRYLVIGTGKKITLECSQTMGHDKMYWYQQDPGMELHLIHYSYGVNSTEKGDLSSESTVSRIRTEHFPLTLESARPSHTSQYLCASSEGRCQETQYFGPGTRLLVL.